The 9 T cell receptor beta chains presented below share a single source sample, sequenced in a study of shared T cell receptors in the human thymus. Clones were sequenced by immunoSEQ multiplex PCR, and TCRdb holds only the in-frame ones, with some missing. The profile shows about 500,000 clones, 70% to 80% of them singletons. The data were also submitted as part of a second study, on human thymus T cells.

The source material was thymocytes. These receptors were taken from a boy younger than two with a congenital heart defect.

The chain couples TRBV27 to TRBJ2-3, with 12 positions matching TRBD2. The V gene's germline CDR1 is MNHEY and CDR2 SMNVEV (reference sequence). The CDR3 has 19 residues. With 5 bases clipped from V and 1 base from J, the junction kept 13 bases outside the gene matches. CDR3 protein: CASSPNTSGRWKGTDTQYF. DNA for the CDR3: TGTGCCAGCAGTCCCAACACTAGCGGGAGGTGGAAGGGCACAGATACGCAGTATTTT.

The rearrangement links TRBV27 to TRBJ2-7; 10 bases fit TRBD2. This CDR3 comprises 14 residues. From germline, CDR1 is MNHEY and CDR2 SMNVEV (reference sequence). After removal of 4 bases from V and 7 bases from J, the junction contained 7 bases not matched to a gene. Written as DNA, the CDR3 is TGTGCCAGCAGTTCCAAAGCGGGAGGGGGGGAGCAGTACTTC. Its translation is CASSSKAGGGEQYF.

V and J are TRBV9 and TRBJ1-4, with 9 bases that match TRBD1. Trimming cost V 2 bases and J 2 bases; bases outside gene matches: 4. This CDR3 region has 16 residues. CDR1 is SGDLS, CDR2 YYNGEE, per germline. CDR3 sequence (DNA): TGTGCCAGCAGCGTTGGGACAGGGTGGACTAATGAAAAACTGTTTTTT. Translation gives CASSVGTGWTNEKLFF.

The chain carries TRBV6-1 and TRBJ2-3; tentative D call: TRBD2 (5 bases). The V and J ends lost 3 bases and 4 bases respectively, with 17 bases between them. Germline V gives CDR1 MNHNS, CDR2 SASEGT. CDR3 length: 16 residues. This CDR3 is CASSDWEQRDPDTQYF. The CDR3, as DNA: TGTGCCAGCAGTGACTGGGAACAGAGGGATCCAGATACGCAGTATTTT.

CDR3 nucleotides: TGTGCCAGCAGTTACAGGGGGGGAGGCTCTGGGGCCAACGTCCTGACTTTC. It codes for CASSYRGGGSGANVLTF. The V and J genes are TRBV5-8 and TRBJ2-6; possible D gene TRBD1, 8 bases. V lost 5 bases and J lost 0, with 15 bases in between. The germline CDR1 and CDR2 sequences are SGHTS and YDEGEE. The CDR3 contains 17 residues.

This clone was detected once. The V gene is TRBV28, the J gene TRBJ1-1; 9 bases align to TRBD1. CDR3 length: 17 residues. The V gene's germline CDR1 is MDHEN and CDR2 SYDVKM. The V and J ends lost 4 bases and 4 bases, in that order; junction bases with no gene match: 13. The CDR3 is CASSSSPGTGRGTEAFF. The CDR3 DNA follows: TGTGCCAGCAGTTCCAGTCCCGGGACAGGGAGGGGCACTGAAGCTTTCTTT. Filled out from reference TRBV28 and TRBJ1-1, the complete variable domain reads DVKVTQSSRYLVKRTGEKVFLECVQDMDHENMFWYRQDPGLGLRLIYFSYDVKMKEKGDIPEGYSVSREKKERFSLILESASTNQTSMYLCASSSSPGTGRGTEAFFGQGTRLTVV.

The rearrangement links TRBV28 to TRBJ2-7, with a possible D match to TRBD1 (6 bases). Deletions cut 1 base from V and 6 bases from J, with 19 bases between. The CDR3 contains 16 residues. Germline V lookup: CDR1 MDHEN, CDR2 SYDVKM. CDR3 coding DNA: TGTGCCAGCAGTTTATACAGGGAGCTTCTCTTTGGCGAGCAGTACTTC. It translates to CASSLYRELLFGEQYF. The full variable domain, its missing parts supplied by reference TRBV28 and TRBJ2-7, is DVKVTQSSRYLVKRTGEKVFLECVQDMDHENMFWYRQDPGLGLRLIYFSYDVKMKEKGDIPEGYSVSREKKERFSLILESASTNQTSMYLCASSLYRELLFGEQYFGPGTRLTVT.

This clone is a singleton in its sample. The chain links TRBV13 to TRBJ2-4; 11 bases align to TRBD2. Germline assignment: CDR1 PRHDT and CDR2 FYEKMQ (reference sequence). Trimming cost V 0 bases and J 8 bases; bases outside gene matches: 12. The CDR3 sequence is 18 residues long. Here the CDR3 reads CASSLGYSGRGRGDIQYF. The DNA for the CDR3 is TGTGCCAGCAGCTTAGGTTATAGCGGGAGGGGTAGAGGTGACATTCAGTACTTC.

The chain links TRBV5-1 to TRBJ2-7, with D maybe TRBD2 (5 bases). Germline V lookup: CDR1 SGHRS, CDR2 YFSETQ. With 4 bases removed from V and 0 bases from J, the gap between germline ends came to 14 bases. There are 15 residues in the CDR3. The CDR3 here is CASSPERGSSYEQYF. CDR3 coding DNA: TGCGCCAGCAGCCCCGAAAGAGGGAGCTCCTACGAGCAGTACTTC. The whole variable domain, remainder taken from reference TRBV5-1 and TRBJ2-7, is KAGVTQTPRYLIKTRGQQVTLSCSPISGHRSVSWYQQTPGQGLQFLFEYFSETQRNKGNFPGRFSGRQFSNSRSEMNVSTLELGDSALYLCASSPERGSSYEQYFGPGTRLTVT.